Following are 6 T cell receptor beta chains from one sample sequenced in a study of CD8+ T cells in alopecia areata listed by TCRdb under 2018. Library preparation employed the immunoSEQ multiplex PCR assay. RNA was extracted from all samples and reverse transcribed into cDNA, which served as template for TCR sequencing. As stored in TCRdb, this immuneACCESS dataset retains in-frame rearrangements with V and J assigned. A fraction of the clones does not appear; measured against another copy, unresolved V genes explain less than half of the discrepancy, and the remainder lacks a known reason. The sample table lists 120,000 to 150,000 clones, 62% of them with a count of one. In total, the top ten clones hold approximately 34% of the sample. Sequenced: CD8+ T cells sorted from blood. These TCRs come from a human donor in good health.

The CDR3 loop is CASSEEYPPGKLFF. DNA for the CDR3: TGTGCCAGCAGTGAAGAATATCCGCCTGGGAAACTGTTTTTT. The V and J genes are TRBV6-1 and TRBJ1-4; D not certain. The CDR3 runs to 14 residues. Trimming pared 1 base from V and 11 bases from J, leaving 14 bases between. CDR1 is MNHNS and CDR2 is SASEGT in the germline V gene.

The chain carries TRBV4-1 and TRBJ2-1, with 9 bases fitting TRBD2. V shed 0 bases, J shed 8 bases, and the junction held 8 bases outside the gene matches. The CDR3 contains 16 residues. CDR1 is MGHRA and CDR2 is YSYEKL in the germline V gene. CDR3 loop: CASSQDQASGMYEQFF. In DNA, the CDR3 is TGCGCCAGCAGCCAAGATCAGGCTAGCGGGATGTATGAGCAGTTCTTC.

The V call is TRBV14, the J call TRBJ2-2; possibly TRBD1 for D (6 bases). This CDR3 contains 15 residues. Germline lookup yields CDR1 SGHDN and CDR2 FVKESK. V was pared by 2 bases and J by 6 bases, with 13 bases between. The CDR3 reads CASSQWQSGAGELFF. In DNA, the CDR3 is TGTGCCAGCAGCCAATGGCAGTCAGGGGCCGGGGAGCTGTTTTTT.

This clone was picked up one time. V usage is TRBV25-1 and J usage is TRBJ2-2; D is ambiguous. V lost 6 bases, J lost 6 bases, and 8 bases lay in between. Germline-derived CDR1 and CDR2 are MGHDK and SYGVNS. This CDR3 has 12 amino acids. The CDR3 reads CASRVGAGELFF. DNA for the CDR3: TGTGCCAGCAGGGTAGGCGCCGGGGAGCTGTTTTTT.

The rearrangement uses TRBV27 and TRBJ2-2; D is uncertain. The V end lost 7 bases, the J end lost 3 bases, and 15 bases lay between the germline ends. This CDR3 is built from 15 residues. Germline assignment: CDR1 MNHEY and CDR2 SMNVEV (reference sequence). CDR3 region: CASTPNPTYTGELFF. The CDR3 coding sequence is TGTGCCAGCACCCCGAATCCTACCTACACCGGGGAGCTGTTTTTT.

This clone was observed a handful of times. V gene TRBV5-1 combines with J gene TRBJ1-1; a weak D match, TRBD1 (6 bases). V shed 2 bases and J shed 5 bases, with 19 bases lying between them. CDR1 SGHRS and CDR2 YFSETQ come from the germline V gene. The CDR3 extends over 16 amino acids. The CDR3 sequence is CASSFAPQGSRTEAFF. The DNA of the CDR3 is TGCGCCAGCAGCTTTGCCCCCCAGGGGAGTCGAACTGAAGCTTTCTTT.